These T cell receptor beta chains were read from a single sample in a study of cytomegalovirus exposure and HLA in healthy donors. Clones were sequenced by immunoSEQ multiplex PCR, and TCRdb holds only the in-frame ones, with some missing. The sample lists about 120,000 clones; about four fifths were seen once. Sequenced input: PBMCs. Receptors were obtained from a woman in her thirties or forties in good health and CMV-seronegative. CDR3s include the opening cysteine and the closing phenylalanine or tryptophan. The D gene is left open where the match is weak. The size field is filled for only some rows; it gives once, few, many or a size class.

>TRBJ1-6|TRBD1|TRBV6-5|once
TGTGCCAGCAGTTCACAGGGGGCGAATTCACCCCTCCACTTT
CASSSQGANSPLHF
>TRBJ2-1|NA|TRBV27|once
TGTGCCAGCAGTTTACCAGGGCGACCCTACAATGAGCAGTTCTTC
CASSLPGRPYNEQFF
>TRBJ1-4|NA|TRBV18|NA
TGTGCCAGCTCACCCAGTCCGACTAATGAAAAACTGTTTTTT
CASSPSPTNEKLFF
>TRBJ1-5|NA|TRBV7-8|NA
TGTGCCAGCAGCTTAGCGTGGGCAGGGCGGAATCAGCCCCAGCATTTT
CASSLAWAGRNQPQHF
>TRBJ2-2|TRBD2|TRBV19|NA
TGTGCCAGTAGTACGGCGGGAGCCACCACCGGGGAGCTGTTTTTT
CASSTAGATTGELFF
>TRBJ1-5|NA|TRBV7-9|NA
TGTGCCAGCAGCTCACAGGATCAGCCCCAGCATTTT
CASSSQDQPQHF
>TRBJ2-1|NA|TRBV10-1|NA
TGCGCCAGCAGTGAGGTAGGGGGTCCCAATGAGCAGTTCTTC
CASSEVGGPNEQFF
>TRBJ2-4|TRBD1|TRBV2|NA
TGTGCCAGCAGGAAGATGGGACAGGGAAACATTCAGTACTTC
CASRKMGQGNIQYF
>TRBJ1-4|NA|TRBV7-6|NA
TGTGCCAGCAGCCAAACAGGGCGGCCCCACTATCGCGAAAAACTGTTTTTT
CASSQTGRPHYREKLFF
>TRBJ1-6|TRBD1|TRBV6-1|NA
TGTGCCAGCAGTGTGAACCGGGACAGAAATTCACCCCTCCACTTT
CASSVNRDRNSPLHF
>TRBJ1-2|NA|TRBV11-2|NA
TGTGCCAGCAGCCGCGGACAGCTCCATGGCTACACCTTC
CASSRGQLHGYTF
>TRBJ1-1|TRBD1|TRBV7-8|once
TGTGCCAGCAGCATTGACAGGGGGAACACTGAAGCTTTCTTT
CASSIDRGNTEAFF
>TRBJ2-1|TRBD1|TRBV4-1|NA
TGCGCCAGCAGCCACATGCACGCGGGACAGGGCAATGAGCAGTTCTTC
CASSHMHAGQGNEQFF
>TRBJ2-6|TRBD1|TRBV30|once
TGTGCCTGGAGTGTACAGGGGCTGAAATCTGGGGCCAACGTCCTGACTTTC
CAWSVQGLKSGANVLTF
>TRBJ1-1|TRBD1|TRBV19|NA
TGTGCCAGTAGTATAGGGTCGGGACAGGCTGAAGCTTTCTTT
CASSIGSGQAEAFF
>TRBJ2-5|TRBD2|TRBV27|NA
TGTGCCAGCAGTTTTAAATGGACTAGCCCGCCAGAGACCCAGTACTTC
CASSFKWTSPPETQYF
>TRBJ1-5|NA|TRBV28|NA
TGTGCCAGCAGTTCCCATCAGGGTGGGGGCAATCAGCCCCAGCATTTT
CASSSHQGGGNQPQHF
>TRBJ2-1|NA|TRBV5-1|NA
TGCGCCAGCAGCTTGGGAGATGGCTACAATGAGCAGTTCTTC
CASSLGDGYNEQFF
>TRBJ1-1|TRBD1|TRBV5-1|NA
TGCGCCAGCAGCTTTAATGACAGGGGAATGAACACTGAAGCTTTCTTT
CASSFNDRGMNTEAFF
>TRBJ1-2|NA|TRBV7-2|once
TGTGCCAGCAGCTTAACGTGGGAGATTAACTATGGCTACACCTTC
CASSLTWEINYGYTF
>TRBJ2-1|NA|TRBV9|NA
TGTGCCAGCAGCGCCGCGGGTTTTAGCAGATACAATGAGCAGTTCTTC
CASSAAGFSRYNEQFF
>TRBJ2-1|TRBD2|TRBV7-3|NA
TGTGCCAGCAGCCAGTGGGTAGCGGGGGACTACAATGAGCAGTTCTTC
CASSQWVAGDYNEQFF
>TRBJ1-1|TRBD1|TRBV19|few
TGTGCCAGTAGTACCCCGGGACAGGGGACGAACACTGAAGCTTTCTTT
CASSTPGQGTNTEAFF
>TRBJ2-7|TRBD1|TRBV25-1|NA
TGTGCCAGCAGTAGGACAGGTTACGAGCAGTACTTC
CASSRTGYEQYF
>TRBJ1-1|NA|TRBV18|once
TGTGCCAGCTCACCGGCTGACAGGAACACTGAAGCTTTCTTT
CASSPADRNTEAFF
>TRBJ1-5|NA|TRBV7-2|NA
TGTGCCAGCAGCCCGCCCGGGGGGACGGGCAATCAGCCCCAGCATTTT
CASSPPGGTGNQPQHF
>TRBJ2-7|NA|TRBV6-6|NA
TGTGCCAGCAGCAACAGGGTATACGAGCAGTACTTC
CASSNRVYEQYF
>TRBJ2-2|NA|TRBV5-1|NA
TGCGCCAGCAGCTTCCCCCGGGACTTTCCAGACACCGGGGAGCTGTTTTTT
CASSFPRDFPDTGELFF
>TRBJ2-1|TRBD1|TRBV4-2|NA
TGTGCCAGCAGCCCTAGGACAGGGGGCTTAGGGGAGCAGTTCTTC
CASSPRTGGLGEQFF
>TRBJ2-7|NA|TRBV7-8|NA
TGTGCCAGCAGCTTAGCAGGGGGAATCTCCTACGAGCAGTACTTC
CASSLAGGISYEQYF
>TRBJ1-4|TRBD1|TRBV7-8|NA
TGTGCCAGCAGCCTGGGGGACAGATATGAAAAACTGTTTTTT
CASSLGDRYEKLFF
>TRBJ1-5|TRBD1|TRBV5-6|few
TGTGCCAGCAGCTTAAAACGAACAGGGGGCCTCAATCAGCCCCAGCATTTT
CASSLKRTGGLNQPQHF
>TRBJ2-7|TRBD2|TRBV10-1|NA
TGCGCCAGCAGTAAGACTAGCGGGGCCTACGAGCAGTACTTC
CASSKTSGAYEQYF